This T cell receptor (beta chain) was sequenced during a study of T cell repertoires in cytomegalovirus infection. The study's findings and limits: Within the response measured ex vivo, HLA-C-restricted CMV-specific TCR beta clonotypes were dominant.

Per germline, CDR1 SGHVS and CDR2 FQNEAQ. The CDR3 is 16 residues long. Germline trimming cut 0 bases from V and 10 bases from J; bases unmatched to any gene: 12. This clonotype was detected only a few times. The antigen remains undetermined. In TCRdb, the reads were re-called with MiXCR into one record per CDR3 protein. The table shows 290,000 or so distinct CDR3 sequences, with about 23% occurring only once. The gene calls are TRBV7-8 and TRBJ2-1; 7 bases are a match to TRBD2. This clonotype originated in a human donor in good health (CMV status not recorded). Some clones in this sample may be carry-over from other donors' samples. Material: PBMCs. Here the CDR3 reads CASSLARSGVRGEQFF. The CDR3 DNA is TGTGCCAGCAGCTTAGCGAGGAGCGGGGTTCGGGGGGAGCAGTTCTTC.